Presented here are 7 T cell receptor beta chains from one specimen sequenced in a study of blood T cell repertoires in COVID-19 (dated by TCRdb to the early 2020s). Library creation used the immunoSEQ multiplex PCR assay. TCRdb took over this immuneACCESS table, retaining in-frame rearrangements with V and J assigned. Such tables are incomplete; in checked studies, under half of the missing clones stem from an unresolved V gene, and the remainder is unexplained. This sample holds about 320,000 clones; about nine tenths were observed only once. The leading ten clones occupy approximately 5.2% of the sample. Sample: PBMCs or T cells enriched from blood (not recorded which). These receptors all stem from a man in his 60s who had recovered from COVID-19.

This chain uses TRBV3-1 (or the pseudogene TRBV3-2) with TRBJ1-4; 9 positions match TRBD1. CDR3 length: 15 residues. Germline V gene sequence: CDR1 LGHDT, CDR2 YNNKEL (reference sequence). After removal of 2 bases from V and 7 bases from J, the junction contained 5 bases not matched to a gene. CDR3 region: CASSQTTGGSEKLFF. In DNA, the CDR3 is TGTGCCAGCAGCCAAACTACAGGGGGCAGTGAAAAACTGTTTTTT.

This clone was observed once. DNA of the CDR3: TGTGCCAGCACCACCTGGGGGCGGTCGGATTCGGGAAACACCATATATTTT. As protein: CASTTWGRSDSGNTIYF. The chain links TRBV28 to TRBJ1-3; D is perhaps TRBD1 (6 bases). V lost 7 bases and J 4 bases, leaving 23 bases between the germline ends. The CDR3 sequence is 17 residues long. Germline CDR1 reads MDHEN; CDR2 reads SYDVKM.

CDR3 coding DNA: TGTGCCAGCAGCCAAGAGTCAGCGGGAGGGACCCCAGATACGCAGTATTTT. It yields the protein CASSQESAGGTPDTQYF. The chain has TRBV4-2 and TRBJ2-3; 10 bases match TRBD2. The germline V gene has CDR1 LGHNA and CDR2 YNFKEQ. The CDR3 sequence is 17 residues long. V was pared by 0 bases and J by 4 bases, with 7 bases of the junction left unmatched.

This clone has a single count. This chain connects TRBV29-1 to TRBJ1-1; the D gene is possibly TRBD1 (6 bases). This CDR3 region has 13 residues. Trimming took off 6 bases at V and 0 bases at J, with 11 bases between the two ends. Per the germline V gene, CDR1 is SQVTM and CDR2 is ANQGSEA. CDR3 sequence: CSVGHLMNTEAFF. The CDR3 nucleotides are TGCAGCGTGGGACACCTAATGAACACTGAAGCTTTCTTT.

The V call is TRBV2, the J call TRBJ1-6; 7 nucleotides match TRBD1. CDR3 size: 15 residues. V lost 7 bases and J lost 6; bases outside the gene matches: 9. The germline CDR1 and CDR2 sequences are SNHLY and FYNNEI. CDR3 loop: CASTLGNRGNSPLHF. The CDR3 DNA follows: TGTGCCAGCACTCTGGGGAACAGGGGTAATTCACCCCTCCACTTT.

This rearrangement joins TRBV28 to TRBJ1-5; tentative D call: TRBD1 (5 bases). V was trimmed by 6 bases and J by 6 bases, leaving 18 bases between them. Looked up from germline, CDR1 is MDHEN and CDR2 is SYDVKM. This CDR3 region has 15 residues. CDR3 residues: CASSLSGAGFQPQHF. As DNA, the CDR3 is TGTGCCAGCAGCCTAAGCGGGGCAGGGTTTCAGCCCCAGCATTTT.

This chain uses TRBV28 with TRBJ1-5; D is unclear. The CDR3 totals 14 residues. Between the trimmed V and J ends, which lost 2 bases and 2 bases, there was a span of 7 bases. CDR1 and CDR2 from the germline V gene are MDHEN and SYDVKM. This chain's CDR3 is CASSLGMGNQPQHF. As DNA, the CDR3 is TGTGCCAGCAGTTTAGGCATGGGCAATCAGCCCCAGCATTTT.